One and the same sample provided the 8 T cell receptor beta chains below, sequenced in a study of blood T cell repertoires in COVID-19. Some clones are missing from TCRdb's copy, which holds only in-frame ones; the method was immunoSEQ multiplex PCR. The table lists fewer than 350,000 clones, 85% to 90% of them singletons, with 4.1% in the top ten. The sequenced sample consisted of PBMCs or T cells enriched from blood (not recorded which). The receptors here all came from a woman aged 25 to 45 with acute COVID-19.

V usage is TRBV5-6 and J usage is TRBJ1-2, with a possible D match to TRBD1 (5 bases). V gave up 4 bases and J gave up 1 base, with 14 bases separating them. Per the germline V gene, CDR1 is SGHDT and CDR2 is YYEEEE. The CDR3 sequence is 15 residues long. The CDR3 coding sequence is TGTGCCAGCAGCAGGCGGGACGTGAGTAACTATGGCTACACCTTC. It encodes CASSRRDVSNYGYTF.

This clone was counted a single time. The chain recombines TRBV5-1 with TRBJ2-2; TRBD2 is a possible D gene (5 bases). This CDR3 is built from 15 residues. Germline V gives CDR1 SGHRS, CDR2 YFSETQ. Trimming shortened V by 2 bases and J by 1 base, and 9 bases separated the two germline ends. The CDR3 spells CASSFAGENTGELFF. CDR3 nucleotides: TGCGCCAGCAGCTTCGCCGGGGAGAACACCGGGGAGCTGTTTTTT.

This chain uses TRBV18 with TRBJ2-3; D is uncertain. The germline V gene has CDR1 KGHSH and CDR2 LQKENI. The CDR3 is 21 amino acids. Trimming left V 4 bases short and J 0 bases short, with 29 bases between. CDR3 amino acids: CASSLETPHASILQSTDTQYF. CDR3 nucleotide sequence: TGTGCCAGCTCACTGGAAACACCCCATGCTAGTATCCTCCAAAGCACAGATACGCAGTATTTT.

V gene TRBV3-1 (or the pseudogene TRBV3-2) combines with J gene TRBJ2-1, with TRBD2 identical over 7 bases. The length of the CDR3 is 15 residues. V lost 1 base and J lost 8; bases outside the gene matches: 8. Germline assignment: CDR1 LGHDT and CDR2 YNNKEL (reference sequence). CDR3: CASSQAGRRIDEQFF. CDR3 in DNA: TGTGCCAGCAGCCAAGCCGGGAGGCGGATTGATGAGCAGTTCTTC.

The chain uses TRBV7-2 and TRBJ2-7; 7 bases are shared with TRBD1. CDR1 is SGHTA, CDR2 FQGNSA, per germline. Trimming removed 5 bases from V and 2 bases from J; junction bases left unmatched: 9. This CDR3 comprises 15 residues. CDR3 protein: CASSQRTGPAYEQYF. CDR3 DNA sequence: TGTGCCAGCAGCCAAAGGACAGGACCTGCCTACGAGCAGTACTTC.

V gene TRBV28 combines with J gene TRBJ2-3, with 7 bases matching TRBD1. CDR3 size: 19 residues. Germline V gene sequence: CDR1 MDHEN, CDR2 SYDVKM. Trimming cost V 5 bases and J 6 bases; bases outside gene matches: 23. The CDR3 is CASSVVLISDREGADTQYF. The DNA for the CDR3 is TGTGCCAGCAGTGTAGTCCTCATATCAGACAGGGAAGGGGCGGATACGCAGTATTTT.

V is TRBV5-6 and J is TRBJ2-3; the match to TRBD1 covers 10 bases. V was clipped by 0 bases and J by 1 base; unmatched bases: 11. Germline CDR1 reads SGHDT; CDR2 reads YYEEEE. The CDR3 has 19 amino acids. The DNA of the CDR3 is TGTGCCAGCAGCTTGGGGGGACAGGGGCTTTTTGGAGGCACAGATACGCAGTATTTT. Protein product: CASSLGGQGLFGGTDTQYF.

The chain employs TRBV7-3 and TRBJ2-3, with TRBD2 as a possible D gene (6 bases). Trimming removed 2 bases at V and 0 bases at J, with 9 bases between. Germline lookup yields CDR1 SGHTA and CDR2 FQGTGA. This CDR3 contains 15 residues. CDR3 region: CASSLGGLSTDTQYF. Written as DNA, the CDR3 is TGTGCCAGCAGCTTAGGCGGACTAAGCACAGATACGCAGTATTTT.